These T cell receptor beta chains were read from a single sample in a study of neurological immune-mediated disorders. TCRdb reprocessed the 5' RACE reads with MiXCR, giving one entry per CDR3 protein. The table shows more than 45,000 distinct CDR3 sequences, with about a tenth occurring only once. The sample was PBMCs. The receptors come from a woman aged 40 to 55 with HTLV-1-associated myelopathy (HAM/TSP). CDR3s include the opening cysteine and the closing phenylalanine or tryptophan. The D gene is left open where the match is weak. Clone size is not always given. Where it is, it says once, few, many or a class for expanded clones.

cdr3_nt cdr3_aa j_call clone_size v_call d_call
TGTGCCTGGAGTGAGGGGAACCCCTACGAGCAGTACTTC CAWSEGNPYEQYF TRBJ2-7 many TRBV30 -
TGCAGTGTCCTTACCGGGGACACCTCCTACGAGCAGTACTTC CSVLTGDTSYEQYF TRBJ2-7 many TRBV20-1 -
TGCGCCAGCAGCCAAGATCGAGACTACTCCTACGAGCAGTACTTC CASSQDRDYSYEQYF TRBJ2-7 many TRBV4-3 -
TGCGCCAGCAGCCAAAGGGGGAGGATTGGTTTGGCTAACTATGGCTACACCTTC CASSQRGRIGLANYGYTF TRBJ1-2 many TRBV4-1 -
TGTGCCAGCAGTGAATGGTCGTCGGATTGGGGACGGGGGGCTACTAGCACAGATACGCAGTATTTT CASSEWSSDWGRGATSTDTQYF TRBJ2-3 many TRBV2 -
TGTGCCAGCAGTTACCGTAGCGGGGGGGTTGGAGAGACCCAGTACTTC CASSYRSGGVGETQYF TRBJ2-5 many TRBV6-6 TRBD2
TGTGCCAGCAGTGAAACGGCACAGTTCTCCTACAAGCAGTACTTC CASSETAQFSYKQYF TRBJ2-7 - TRBV25-1 -
TGCGCCAGCAGCTTGACGGGGACAGGGGGCGAGACCCAGTACTTC CASSLTGTGGETQYF TRBJ2-5 many TRBV5-1 TRBD1
TGTGCCAGCAAGAAGGAGATTTGGGCGTACGAGCAGTACTTC CASKKEIWAYEQYF TRBJ2-7 - TRBV27 -
TGTGCCAGCAGTGGCGAGGCGAGGACTGAAGCTTTCTTT CASSGEARTEAFF TRBJ1-1 many TRBV2 -
TGTGCCAGCAGTTACTCTAGCGGGGACCATGAGACCCAGTACTTC CASSYSSGDHETQYF TRBJ2-5 many TRBV6-2/TRBV6-3 TRBD2
TGTGCCAGCAGCCTGCAGGTAGCGGGGCCGATCCACGAGCAGTACTTC CASSLQVAGPIHEQYF TRBJ2-7 many TRBV14 TRBD2
TGCGCCAGCAGCCCCGGGACGGCTGAAAAACTGTTTTTT CASSPGTAEKLFF TRBJ1-4 few TRBV5-1 -
TGTGCCAGCAGCTTAACCCGGGGCTTGAACACTGAAGCTTTCTTT CASSLTRGLNTEAFF TRBJ1-1 many TRBV7-2 -
TGTGCCAGCCGGAGGACTTGGGGAACTGAAGCTTTCTTT CASRRTWGTEAFF TRBJ1-1 many TRBV5-6 -
TGTGCCAGCAGCTCGTCCAGGACTGGGGGTGTCGGGGAGCTGTTTTTT CASSSSRTGGVGELFF TRBJ2-2 many TRBV7-8 -
TGTGCCACCAGTGATCCCGGGACACCGGGAGAGAATGAGCAGTTCTTC CATSDPGTPGENEQFF TRBJ2-1 many TRBV24-1 -
TGCAGTGCGAGTGACAGGGGGCTAGAGCAGTACTTC CSASDRGLEQYF TRBJ2-7 many TRBV20-1 TRBD1
TGTGCCAGCAGCTCTGACCTAGCGGTTAACAATGAGCAGTTCTTC CASSSDLAVNNEQFF TRBJ2-1 few TRBV11-2 TRBD2
TGTACCAGCAGTTTATCGGGCTACAATGAGCAGTTCTTC CTSSLSGYNEQFF TRBJ2-1 many TRBV27 -
TGTGCCAGTTTGTCTGGTTCGAACACCGGGGTGCTGTTTTTT CASLSGSNTGVLFF TRBJ2-2 - TRBV12-3/TRBV12-4 -
TGTGCCAGCAGTTACTCCGGGGGGCCCTACGAGCAGTACTTC CASSYSGGPYEQYF TRBJ2-7 many TRBV6-6 -
TGCAGTGCCGGGGGACTAACCCACAGGACGCAGTATTTT CSAGGLTHRTQYF TRBJ2-3 medium-sized TRBV20-1 TRBD2
TGTGCCAGCAGCTTAGGGCTAGCCGCAGATACGCAGTATTTT CASSLGLAADTQYF TRBJ2-3 - TRBV7-6 -
TGTGCCAGCAGCTTATCGACAGGGGGCCGTGGTGGCTACACCTTC CASSLSTGGRGGYTF TRBJ1-2 many TRBV11-2 TRBD1
TGCGCCAGCAGCTTGGGACCGGGACAGGGAATAAGTGAGGACACTGAAGCTTTCTTT CASSLGPGQGISEDTEAFF TRBJ1-1 many TRBV5-1 TRBD1
TGTGCCAGCAGTGAAGCTAGGGAAGCGAGTCAGCCCCAGCATTTT CASSEAREASQPQHF TRBJ1-5 many TRBV6-1 -
TGCGCCAGCAGCTTGATGCGGGACACTGAAGCTTTCTTT CASSLMRDTEAFF TRBJ1-1 many TRBV5-1 -
TGCAGCGTTAGGACAGGGGGATCTGGCTACACCTTC CSVRTGGSGYTF TRBJ1-2 many TRBV29-1 TRBD1
TGCAGCACCTCGCAGGAACTGAACACTGAAGCTTTCTTT CSTSQELNTEAFF TRBJ1-1 many TRBV29-1 -
TGTGCCATCATGGGACAGGGACTCGAGCAGTACTTC CAIMGQGLEQYF TRBJ2-7 many TRBV10-3 TRBD1
TGCGCCAGCAGCCAAGTCTCACGAGGCGGAGAAAAACTGTTTTTT CASSQVSRGGEKLFF TRBJ1-4 medium-sized TRBV4-1 -
TGCAGTGCTAGAGATATAGCTACTAGCACAGATACGCAGTATTTT CSARDIATSTDTQYF TRBJ2-3 many TRBV20-1 -
TGTGCCAGCAGCCAAGAAGGACAGGGGTCTTCCGACGAGCAGTACTTC CASSQEGQGSSDEQYF TRBJ2-7 many TRBV3-1 TRBD1
TGTGCCAGCAGCCCCGGAGGGGGGACTGAAGCTTTCTTT CASSPGGGTEAFF TRBJ1-1 many TRBV5-6 -
TGTGCCAGCAGTGAATTTACGGGGGGCCACAATGAGCAGTTCTTC CASSEFTGGHNEQFF TRBJ2-1 many TRBV25-1 -
TGTGCCAGCAGCCCACGCGACAGGGGCCTTTGGACTGAAGCTTTCTTT CASSPRDRGLWTEAFF TRBJ1-1 many TRBV11-3 TRBD1
TGTGCCAGCAGCTTAGACGGGGATCTCTACGAGCAGTACTTC CASSLDGDLYEQYF TRBJ2-7 many TRBV7-6 -
TGCGCCAGCAAACCGGGACTGGGGTCCTACGAGCAGTACTTC CASKPGLGSYEQYF TRBJ2-7 many TRBV5-1 -
TGCAGCGTCGAGGCCGGGGGCACCCAAGAGACCCAGTACTTC CSVEAGGTQETQYF TRBJ2-5 many TRBV29-1 -
TGTGCCAGCAGCCCCCGGGGGGCGGGTCTCACAGATACGCAGTATTTT CASSPRGAGLTDTQYF TRBJ2-3 many TRBV9 -
TGTGCCAGCAGTTTTGCTGTGGCAGCGGTGGTCTACAATGAGCAGTTCTTC CASSFAVAAVVYNEQFF TRBJ2-1 many TRBV28 -
TGTGCCAGCAGTGAATCGAGGGACGACGGATGGGGGCAGCCCCAGCATTTT CASSESRDDGWGQPQHF TRBJ1-5 many TRBV25-1 -
TGCGCCAGCAGCCAGGTATCGGGACGCAGGACCTCTGGGGCCAACGTCCTGACTTTC CASSQVSGRRTSGANVLTF TRBJ2-6 many TRBV5-1 -
TGTGCCAGTTCTCTGGGGAGGCAGACCCAGTACTTC CASSLGRQTQYF TRBJ2-5 many TRBV7-9 -
TGCAGTGCCGGGCTCCCAGGGGCGGAGACCCAGTACTTC CSAGLPGAETQYF TRBJ2-5 many TRBV20-1 -
TGTGCCAGCACTGAGGGACTGAGCCTTGCGAACACCGGGGAGCTGTTTTTT CASTEGLSLANTGELFF TRBJ2-2 many TRBV12-3/TRBV12-4 -
TGCGCCAGCAGCCCGGGACCTCCTGACTCTGGAAACACCATATATTTT CASSPGPPDSGNTIYF TRBJ1-3 many TRBV5-1 -
TGCAGCGTTGATACGGACAGGGTGGGGTACAATGAGCAGTTCTTC CSVDTDRVGYNEQFF TRBJ2-1 few TRBV29-1 TRBD1
TGTGCCAGCCGATCCTACAGGGCAGGGTACACTGAAGCTTTCTTT CASRSYRAGYTEAFF TRBJ1-1 many TRBV12-3/TRBV12-4 -
TGTGCCAGCAGCTTAGGGGAGGGTCTCGCTTTCTTT CASSLGEGLAFF TRBJ1-1 many TRBV5-6 -
TGCGCCAGCAGCCCCTCCGGGACAGGGCATTTGGAGACCCAGTACTTC CASSPSGTGHLETQYF TRBJ2-5 many TRBV5-1 TRBD1
TGCAGTGCTAGTGGACAGGCCAATCAGCCCCAGCATTTT CSASGQANQPQHF TRBJ1-5 many TRBV20-1 TRBD1